This paragraph covers one T cell receptor (beta chain) sequence. Its antigen is undetermined. The data originate from a study of T cell clonotyping in hematopoietic cell transplantation. Germline V gene sequence: CDR1 MNHNY, CDR2 SVGAGI (reference sequence). The CDR3 covers 13 residues. V was trimmed by 5 bases and J by 2 bases, leaving 8 bases between them. Findings and limits, study-wide: Few recipient clonotypes overlapped donors; over 97% were de novo at given depth. Broader posttransplant TCR repertoire diversity was predicted by graft donor and pretransplant recipient Inverse Simpson Index values. Cells were unsorted, so CD4 and CD8 contributions were not separated.

TCRdb keeps only in-frame clones here, not all; method: immunoSEQ multiplex PCR. Altogether 15,000 to 20,000 clones are present, over 75% being singletons, with the ten largest covering 3.5% to 4.5%. The sequenced sample was peripheral blood mononuclear cells. This receptor was taken from a woman between 35 and 50 years old in good health. Some clones in this sample may be carry-over from other donors' samples. The chain recombines TRBV6-6 with TRBJ2-3; a possible D gene is TRBD2 (6 bases). The CDR3 is CASSRDSTDTQYF. In DNA, the CDR3 is TGTGCCAGCAGTCGGGACTCCACAGATACGCAGTATTTT.